Below, one T cell receptor beta chain is given with its context. The antigen it binds to is not known. Base qualities were left out, and no much larger clone turns up one base away. This specimen belongs to a study of identifying expanded T cells in peripheral blood (dated by TCRdb to about 2019). A note on the overall study: Four technical replicates, made by sequencing separate aliquots from the same pool of genomic DNA, were compared pairwise. Overall results and qualifications from the work: Between technical replicates the binomial model flagged about 1.1 differentially abundant clones, whereas over around two weeks the binomial model flagged about 15 and over four weeks 19 to 20. Across all healthy-donor time intervals, the beta-binomial model significantly cut both the number of clones called differentially abundant and the false-positive rate. The authors expected that over much longer intervals, such as months to years, biological variance in healthy repertoires might increase even further. Variance in clone template counts between roughly 2-week samples significantly increased with total template count across all healthy donors.

No immune events, such as infections, were documented for the healthy donors during the collection period. Healthy-donor blood repertoires served as a training cohort to calibrate time-dependent variance in a beta-binomial model of T-cell clone differential abundance. The training cohort comprised ten or so healthy donors, 3 female and 7 male. Donor ages ranged from about 29 to 65 years, with an average of around 45 years. Whole blood from each healthy donor was obtained from a commercial supplier and was collected at three time points approximately 15 days apart. For immunosequencing, genomic DNA was extracted from unsorted whole blood. The immunoSEQ Assay, which uses bias-controlled multiplex PCR amplification of genomic DNA, was used to profile TCRbeta CDR3 regions. Turning to the authors' computational methods: To quantify the absolute abundance of each unique TCRbeta CDR3 region, the sequences were collapsed and filtered. Differential abundance was assessed using a binomial (Fisher-equivalent) model and a beta-binomial model in which time-dependent variance fitted from healthy donors was added. Clones with fewer than 5 combined templates were removed, and differential abundance was called for clones with a Benjamini-Hochberg FDR below 0.01. Using the form v = (b*log(k)+a)^2, the beta-binomial variance was modeled as a function of the total template count across the two samples. The source is immuneACCESS, and TCRdb retained only in-frame sequences with V and J called. Part of the clones is not carried over; for the studies checked, unresolved V genes explain less than half of this, and the remainder is unexplained. That table gives V, J and clone size, and the DNA gave D and trimming. For this sample the table gives 50,000 to 75,000 clones, of which about four fifths were detected only once. Approximately 19% of the sample comes from the top ten.

Sequenced sample: blood. The sequence derives from a person between 18 and 75 years old in good health.

The bases are TGCAGTGCTAGGCCCATCGACATTCAGTACTTC. It codes for CSARPIDIQYF. The sequence is built from TRBV20-1 and TRBJ2-4, with the D segment identity uncertain. The CDR3, from cysteine to phenylalanine, totals 11 residues. The retained sequence is limited to the CDR3, 33 bases, with the frame set at the first base. V and J lose 3 bases and 8 bases, and a span of 8 bases separates them. From the germline V gene (reference sequence), CDR1 is DFQATT and CDR2 is SNEGSKA.